The 5 T cell receptor beta chains below come from one sample, sequenced in a study of blood T cell repertoires in COVID-19. Assay: immunoSEQ multiplex PCR; the TCRdb copy retains only in-frame clones and omits some. The sample yields around 150,000 clones, around 80% seen once. Source material: peripheral blood. These TCRs come from an elderly woman in a cohort sampled during active or convalescent COVID-19.

The rearrangement links TRBV7-8 to TRBJ1-2, with unresolved D. V lost 6 bases, J lost 2 bases, and 10 bases lay in between. Germline V CDR1 and CDR2: SGHVS, FQNEAQ. The CDR3 length is 13 residues. The CDR3 nucleotides are TGTGCCAGCAGTCGGGTATCCAACTATGGCTACACCTTC. Translation: CASSRVSNYGYTF.

This clone was observed a single time. The chain joins TRBV7-6 to TRBJ1-1, with D possibly matching TRBD1 (5 bases). Trimming removed 0 bases from V and 1 base from J, with 15 bases in between. From germline, CDR1 is SGHVS and CDR2 FNYEAQ. The CDR3 sequence is 17 residues long. The CDR3 nucleotides are TGTGCCAGCAGCTTAGCGGGGGGACGGGTAGGGAACACTGAAGCTTTCTTT. It yields the protein CASSLAGGRVGNTEAFF.

V is TRBV5-1 and J is TRBJ2-3, with a possible D match to TRBD2 (6 bases). V was pared by 0 bases and J by 5 bases, with 10 bases between. The CDR3 sequence is 14 residues long. The germline V gene encodes CDR1 SGHRS and CDR2 YFSETQ. CDR3 sequence: CASSLGSGRDTQYF. CDR3 sequence (DNA): TGCGCCAGCAGCTTGGGTAGCGGAAGAGATACGCAGTATTTT.

CDR3 protein: CASSPAGLGSYNEQFF. DNA for the CDR3: TGTGCCAGCTCACCAGCGGGACTAGGGTCCTACAATGAGCAGTTCTTC. The rearrangement uses TRBV18 and TRBJ2-1; 8 positions agree with TRBD2. The CDR3 runs 16 residues. Losses at the gene ends were 2 bases for V and 1 base for J; bases not matched to a gene: 4. Germline values: CDR1 KGHSH, CDR2 LQKENI.

This clone was recorded once. The J gene is TRBJ2-7, the V gene TRBV7-2, with D maybe TRBD1 (5 bases). Deletions cut 1 base from V and 6 bases from J, with 16 bases between. This CDR3 contains 15 residues. Germline CDR1 SGHTA, CDR2 FQGNSA. The CDR3 DNA follows: TGTGCCAGCAGCTTAGTACCAGGGATGATAGGCGAGCAGTACGTC. Protein sequence: CASSLVPGMIGEQYV.